This paragraph covers one T cell receptor beta chain sequence. This sample is drawn from a study of blood T cells in healthy people across ages. Sample-barcoded 5' priming and a J-beta primer mix drove a second PCR of 7 to 11 cycles. MiXCR, applied by TCRdb to the 5' RACE reads, yields one record per CDR3 protein. The repertoire has just under 550,000 distinct CDR3 sequences, under 30% of them found once; the top ten carry under 9%. A further study also used this sample, focusing on T cells of mothers and their children. This second report adds: All RNA that had been extracted was used for cDNA synthesis at 1.5 ug per 15 ul.

The sequencing input was blood. The receptor was isolated from a boy between 10 and 17 years old in good health.

The CDR3 sequence: CASSLTDLVLRPGELFF. The DNA of the CDR3 is TGTGCCAGCAGCTTAACGGATTTGGTCCTTCGTCCTGGGGAGCTGTTTTTT. The chain combines TRBV7-9 with TRBJ2-2; D is ambiguous. CDR3 length equals 17 residues. V was cut by 2 bases and J by 8 bases, with 21 bases left in between. CDR1 and CDR2 (germline): SEHNR, FQNEAQ (reference sequence).